These 14 T cell receptor beta chains were all obtained from the same sample, sequenced in a study of T cell clonotyping in hematopoietic cell transplantation (dated by TCRdb to the early 2020s). Library construction relied on the immunoSEQ multiplex PCR assay. TCRdb obtained this table from immuneACCESS and retained in-frame rearrangements with V and J assigned. These tables miss some clones; where compared with another copy, unresolved V genes account for less than half of the shortfall, and the remainder is unexplained. The sample table records approximately 12,000 clones; roughly 45% of these occur just once. The ten largest clones represent over 9.5% of the sample. Sequenced material: peripheral blood mononuclear cells. Receptors were obtained from a man in his forties or fifties in good health. Some clones in this sample may be carry-over from other donors' samples.

V gene TRBV5-6 combines with J gene TRBJ2-7, with D tentatively TRBD1 or TRBD2 (5 bases each). The CDR3 covers 14 residues. The germline gives CDR1 SGHDT, CDR2 YYEEEE. Deletions cut 6 bases from V and 2 bases from J, with 15 bases between. DNA of the CDR3: TGTGCCAGCACCCCGGAAGGGGAGCCCTACGAGCAGTACTTC. This encodes CASTPEGEPYEQYF.

The rearrangement links TRBV9 to TRBJ1-1; D is uncertain. The CDR3 runs to 13 residues. V was trimmed by 7 bases and J by 6 bases, leaving 16 bases between them. Germline V gene lookup returns CDR1 SGDLS and CDR2 YYNGEE. The CDR3 nucleotides read TGTGCCAGCGCCCCGAGGGATACAGCTGAAGCTTTCTTT. It yields the protein CASAPRDTAEAFF.

This clone was counted only a few times. V and J are TRBV2 and TRBJ1-1, with D unresolved. The CDR3 covers 11 residues. The V end lost 8 bases, the J end lost 3 bases, and 7 bases lay between the germline ends. The germline gives CDR1 SNHLY, CDR2 FYNNEI. This CDR3 reads CASQYDTEAFF. The CDR3 nucleotides read TGTGCCAGCCAGTACGACACTGAAGCTTTCTTT. The full variable domain, its missing parts supplied by reference TRBV2 and TRBJ1-1, is EPEVTQTPSHQVTQMGQEVILRCVPISNHLYFYWYRQILGQKVEFLVSFYNNEISEKSEIFDDQFSVERPDGSNFTLKIRSTKLEDSAMYFCASQYDTEAFFGQGTRLTVV.

The gene calls are TRBV4-1 and TRBJ2-5; 9 bases map to TRBD2. The germline gives CDR1 MGHRA, CDR2 YSYEKL. This CDR3 region has 15 residues. V lost 5 bases, J lost 4 bases, and 8 bases stayed unmatched. The CDR3 coding sequence is TGCGCCAGCAGCTTGTTAGCGGGAGTGGGAGAGACCCAGTACTTC. Amino acids: CASSLLAGVGETQYF.

The chain joins TRBV6-6 to TRBJ2-7; no reliable D call. V was clipped by 4 bases and J by 0 bases, with 10 bases between them. The CDR3 is made up of 14 amino acids. Germline CDR1 is MNHNY and CDR2 is SVGAGI (reference sequence). The CDR3 DNA sequence: TGTGCCAGCAGTTCATTCGACCCCTCCTACGAGCAGTACTTC. It specifies CASSSFDPSYEQYF.

The sample holds a few counts of this clone. This chain links TRBV29-1 with TRBJ1-1; a weak D match, TRBD1 (6 bases). This CDR3 has 13 residues. The V and J ends lost 7 bases and 4 bases respectively, with 16 bases between them. The germline gives CDR1 SQVTM, CDR2 ANQGSEA. CDR3 DNA: TGCAGCGCTCCCAGGGGTCGGGGCACTGAAGCTTTCTTT. Translated: CSAPRGRGTEAFF.

The chain links TRBV28 to TRBJ2-3; D not certain. The V gene's germline CDR1 is MDHEN and CDR2 SYDVKM. The CDR3 runs to 15 residues. V lost 3 bases and J lost 6, with 16 bases in between. The CDR3 DNA reads TGTGCCAGCAGTTTCCAGACTGCCCGTCGGGATACGCAGTATTTT. This gives the protein CASSFQTARRDTQYF. Supplemented by reference TRBV28 and TRBJ2-3, the full variable domain reads DVKVTQSSRYLVKRTGEKVFLECVQDMDHENMFWYRQDPGLGLRLIYFSYDVKMKEKGDIPEGYSVSREKKERFSLILESASTNQTSMYLCASSFQTARRDTQYFGPGTRLTVL.

V and J are TRBV6-6 and TRBJ2-7; D gene unclear. This CDR3 spans 14 amino acids. With 4 bases removed from V and 0 bases from J, the gap between germline ends came to 10 bases. CDR1 is MNHNY and CDR2 is SVGAGI in the germline V gene (reference sequence). The CDR3 spells CASSSKGYSYEQYF. In nucleotides, the CDR3 is TGTGCCAGCAGTTCTAAAGGGTACTCCTACGAGCAGTACTTC.

This clone was detected a few times. This chain joins TRBV19 and TRBJ1-1, with 8 bases identical to TRBD1. The V gene end was trimmed by 5 bases and the J gene end by 0 bases; junction bases not matched to a gene: 5. CDR1 LNHDA and CDR2 SQIVND come from the germline V gene (reference sequence). The CDR3 covers 15 residues. The CDR3 sequence: CASSSNRGMNTEAFF. The CDR3 DNA follows: TGTGCCAGTAGTTCAAACAGGGGGATGAACACTGAAGCTTTCTTT.

This clone came up a few times. V gene TRBV6-1 combines with J gene TRBJ1-5; perhaps TRBD1 as D (6 bases). Germline lookup yields CDR1 MNHNS and CDR2 SASEGT. V lost 3 bases, J lost 4 bases, and 13 bases lay in between. CDR3 size: 15 residues. DNA of the CDR3: TGTGCCAGCAGTGAGGCGGGACATCAGAATCAGCCCCAGCATTTT. It specifies CASSEAGHQNQPQHF.

This clone was detected only a few times. The rearrangement joins TRBV27 to TRBJ2-7, with unresolved D. This CDR3 is built from 12 residues. CDR1 and CDR2 (germline): MNHEY, SMNVEV (reference sequence). The V end lost 4 bases, the J end lost 4 bases, and 8 bases lay between the germline ends. CDR3 coding DNA: TGTGCCAGCAGTTCGGTAGGGTACGAGCAGTACTTC. It encodes CASSSVGYEQYF.

The gene calls are TRBV7-2 and TRBJ1-1; D gene uncertain. The CDR3 is 13 residues long. Germline-derived CDR1 and CDR2 are SGHTA and FQGNSA. V was trimmed by 3 bases and J by 3 bases, leaving 8 bases between them. This chain's CDR3 is CASSFKGDTEAFF. CDR3 coding DNA: TGTGCCAGCAGCTTCAAGGGCGACACTGAAGCTTTCTTT. Together with reference TRBV7-2 and TRBJ1-1, the CDR3 gives the full variable domain: GAGVSQSPSNKVTEKGKDVELRCDPISGHTALYWYRQSLGQGLEFLIYFQGNSAPDKSGLPSDRFSAERTGGSVSTLTIQRTQQEDSAVYLCASSFKGDTEAFFGQGTRLTVV.

The chain is built from TRBV6-5 and TRBJ2-1, with D tentatively TRBD1 (6 bases). This CDR3 has 13 amino acids. CDR1 is MNHEY and CDR2 is SVGAGI in the germline V gene. V was cut by 6 bases and J by 10 bases, with 16 bases left in between. The CDR3 sequence is CASRTTGSQEQFF. CDR3 nucleotides: TGTGCCAGCAGGACCACAGGGTCCCAGGAGCAGTTCTTC.

This rearrangement joins TRBV7-9 to TRBJ1-3; possibly TRBD1 for D (6 bases). The ends were cut back, 8 bases at V and 3 bases at J, with 11 bases in the middle. CDR1 is SEHNR and CDR2 is FQNEAQ in the germline V gene (reference sequence). CDR3 length: 13 amino acids. The CDR3 loop is CASHEGVGNTIYF. The DNA for the CDR3 is TGTGCCAGCCACGAGGGGGTTGGAAACACCATATATTTT.